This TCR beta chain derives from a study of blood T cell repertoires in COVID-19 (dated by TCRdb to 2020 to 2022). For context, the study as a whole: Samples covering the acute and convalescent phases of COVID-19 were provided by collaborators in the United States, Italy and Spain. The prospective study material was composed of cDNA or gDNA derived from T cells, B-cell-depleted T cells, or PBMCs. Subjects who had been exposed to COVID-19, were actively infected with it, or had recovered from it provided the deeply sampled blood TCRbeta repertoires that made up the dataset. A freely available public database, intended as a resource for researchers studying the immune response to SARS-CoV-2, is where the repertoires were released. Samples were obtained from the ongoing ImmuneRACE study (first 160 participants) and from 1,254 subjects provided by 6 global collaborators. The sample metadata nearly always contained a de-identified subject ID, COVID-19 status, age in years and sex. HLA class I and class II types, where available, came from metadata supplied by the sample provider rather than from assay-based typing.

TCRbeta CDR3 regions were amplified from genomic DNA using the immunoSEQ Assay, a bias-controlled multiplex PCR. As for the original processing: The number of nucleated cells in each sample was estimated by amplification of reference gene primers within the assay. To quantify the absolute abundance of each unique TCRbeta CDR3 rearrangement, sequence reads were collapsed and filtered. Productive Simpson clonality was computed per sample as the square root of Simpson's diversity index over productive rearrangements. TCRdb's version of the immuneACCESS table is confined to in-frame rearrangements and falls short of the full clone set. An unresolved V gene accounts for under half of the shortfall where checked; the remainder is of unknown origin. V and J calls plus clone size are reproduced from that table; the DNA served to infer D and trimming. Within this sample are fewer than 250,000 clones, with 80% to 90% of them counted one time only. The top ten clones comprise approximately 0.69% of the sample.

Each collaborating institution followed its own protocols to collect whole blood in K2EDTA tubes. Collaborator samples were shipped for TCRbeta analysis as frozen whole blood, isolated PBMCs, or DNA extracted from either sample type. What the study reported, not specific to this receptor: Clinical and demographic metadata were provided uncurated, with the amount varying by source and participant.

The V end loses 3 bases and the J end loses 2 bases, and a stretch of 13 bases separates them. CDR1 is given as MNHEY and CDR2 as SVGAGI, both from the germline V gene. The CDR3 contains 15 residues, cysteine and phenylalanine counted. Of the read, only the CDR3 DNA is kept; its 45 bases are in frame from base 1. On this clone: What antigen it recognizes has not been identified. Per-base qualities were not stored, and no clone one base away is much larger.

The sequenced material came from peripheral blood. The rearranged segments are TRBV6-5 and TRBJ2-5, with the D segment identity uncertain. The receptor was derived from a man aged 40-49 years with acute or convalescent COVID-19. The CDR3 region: CASSYSGQPQETQYF. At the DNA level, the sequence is TGTGCCAGCAGTTATAGTGGGCAGCCACAAGAGACCCAGTACTTC.